This T cell receptor (beta chain) was retrieved from a study of blood T cells in healthy people across ages. On the study more broadly: For every two T cells, template switching captured about one barcoded beta molecule.

A J-beta primer mix and a sample-barcoded 5' primer were used in a second PCR of about 7 to 11 cycles. Via MiXCR, TCRdb re-called the 5' RACE reads, giving one row per CDR3 protein. In the table there are around 1.5 million distinct CDR3 sequences, 42% of which are singletons. Concerning this clonotype itself: Its target is unknown. The junction departs from germline at one end; a sequencing error may be responsible.

Study results and limitations: Possibly, changes in expanded clonotypes were confounded because donor CMV status was unknown. Bulk PBMC profiling left naive and antigen-experienced comparisons inconclusive.

Germline lookup yields CDR1 SQVTM and CDR2 ANQGSEA. The CDR3 extends over 12 amino acids. The V and J genes are TRBV29-1 and TRBJ1-2; possibly TRBD1 for D (5 bases). Sequences were obtained from blood. The source of this sequence is a woman between 18 and 29 years old in good health. CDR3 sequence reads: CSVGGVEGGHTF. CDR3 coding DNA: TGCAGCGTTGGGGGGGTCGAAGGTGGCCACACCTTC.